The present entry profiles one T cell receptor beta chain with its context. These data originate in a study of CD8 T cells in Susac syndrome. The multiple sclerosis control cohort comprised treatment-naive individuals presenting with stable or active relapsing-remitting disease. The V end lost 1 base, the J end lost 3 bases, and 6 bases lay between the germline ends. The CDR3 has 13 residues. The germline CDR1 and CDR2 sequences are LGHDT and YNNKEL (reference sequence). Random-hexamer reverse transcription was applied to about 0.5 to 1 ug RNA. TCRdb used MiXCR to reprocess the immunoSEQ multiplex PCR reads, holding one entry per CDR3 protein. The sample yields approximately 230,000 distinct CDR3 sequences, roughly 95% seen once.

Sequencing was carried out using CD4+ T cells from PBMCs. This rearrangement joins TRBV3-1 to TRBJ1-1; D is undetermined. The clonotype was recovered from a human donor with multiple sclerosis. The CDR3 loop reads CASSQGVDTEAFF. The CDR3 DNA reads TGTGCCAGCAGCCAAGGAGTAGACACTGAAGCTTTCTTT.